This T cell receptor beta chain was found in a study of cytomegalovirus exposure and HLA in healthy donors (dated by TCRdb to about 2017). Concerning the study at large: An earlier analysis of some 600 of the donors reported approximately 280 Gb of sequence data and 117 million unique TCR beta sequences obtained from some 170 million T cells. Every repertoire in the discovery cohort had been generated on one and the same sequencing platform. The genetic ancestry cluster associated with self-reported Caucasian donors included approximately 85% of the approximately 430 genotyped donors. HLA typing covered class I and class II loci at four-digit resolution. To decide whether each TCR beta V gene segment behaved as functional or pseudogenic, an earlier analysis of some 600 of the donors relied on high-throughput TCR beta sequencing. Approximately 310 gigabases of sequencing data and tens of millions of unique TCR sequences were included in an early release covering around 650 HLA-typed donors. The study used immunosequencing to profile the T cell repertoires of 666 subjects and linked those repertoires to cytomegalovirus serostatus. The study aimed to test whether signatures of past pathogen exposure could be identified by cataloging public T cell receptors. A separate validation cohort of some 130 different subjects was used in addition to the approximately 640-subject first cohort. A later genetic analysis took genome-wide SNP genotypes for about three fifths of the roughly 670 donors and used that subset as a discovery cohort. Among around 400 genotyped donors of the cohort, an average of approximately 200,000 unique TCR beta nucleotide sequences was sequenced per donor, of which about 18% were non-productive. To study patterns of TCR occurrence, a later analysis re-analyzed previously published TCR beta repertoires from 600 to 750 donors and added high-resolution HLA genotyping. The number of donors typed differed by locus, with about 629-640 for A, B, C, DRB1 and DQB1, more than 500 for DQA1, approximately 580 for DPA1, and around 450 for DPB1. Roughly 5 DR-DQ haplotypes were handled as single units for association and clustering because linkage in the cohort was strong. Rather than drawing on any new phenotypic data, the later analysis identified candidate immune exposures from TCR beta sequences and the way those sequences occurred across donors. Donor age, sex, ethnicity and CMV serostatus were compiled together with the repertoire data. The study combined high-throughput TCR immunosequencing, statistical association of individual TCRs with disease status, and machine learning to predict cytomegalovirus infection status. Study-wide conclusions, independent of this receptor: A total of 150 to 200 TCR beta chains were listed by the study as associated with cytomegalovirus. In both the original and validation cohorts, the classifier was reported to diagnose cytomegalovirus status with high specificity and sensitivity. An earlier analysis of roughly 570 of the donors showed that most TCR beta V segments appeared in productive rearrangements either about 90% or about 30% of the time, which broadly matched IMGT annotations. When HLA alleles, especially DR and DQ, strongly co-occurred, TCR associations were difficult to assign to individual alleles. Approximately 16 rarely observed V segments, including chromosome 9 orphons, were excluded from the earlier analysis of several hundred of the donors because counts were too low. The sequencing pipeline was judged likely to have produced a cluster of highly shared sequence variants as a technical artifact. In a later genetic analysis, a missense DCLRE1C variant was associated with V-gene and J-gene trimming of TCR beta chains, and the association was replicated in an independent cohort. A later analysis associated 16,951 TCR beta sequences with specific HLA alleles at a false discovery rate of 0.05. Because the 87-base-pair reads could not distinguish some IMGT-functional V segments, including TRBV6-2 and TRBV6-3, those segments were excluded. Compared with the approximately 720-donor mean, donors in an Asian-associated ancestry cluster had fewer N-insertions in productive TCRs, according to a later genetic analysis. Several of the top co-occurrence clusters appeared to be linked to parvovirus B19, influenza, CMV and Epstein-Barr virus, according to a later analysis. A further reported finding was that TCR beta sequences accurately predicted the HLA-A and HLA-B alleles for most subjects in the first cohort. In a later analysis, HLA-associated TCR beta chains showed more clonal expansion and lower generation probabilities than non-associated chains that were equally common. Linkage disequilibrium might explain the correlated functional status among segregating V segments, but an unknown experimental factor could not be ruled out. Most TCR sequences were observed very rarely across donors, whereas some public TCRs were present in many individuals. Sequencing depth was assumed to be roughly uniform across donors in the presence/absence analyses, though that assumption may not hold. The authors suggested that the approach could potentially be generalized to other disease states and immunological phenotypes. Because some donors lacked HLA typing at each locus, the association tests relied only on the typed subset. This cohort had only TCR beta chains sequenced, and the lack of alpha or paired-chain data limited which features could be detected. In vitro tests confirmed that a few of the cytomegalovirus-associated TCR beta chains recognize cytomegalovirus antigens. For the cohort, immune exposure information was limited to CMV serostatus. In a later analysis, TCR association rates were found to vary across HLA loci, with the most associated TCRs seen for DRB1 alleles and the fewest for HLA-C alleles. Most CMV-associated TCR beta chains appeared to be HLA-restricted in a later analysis, and the HLA associations seemed to be driven largely by CMV exposure.

The library relied on the immunoSEQ multiplex PCR assay. For the multiplex PCR, a mixture combining 60 forward primers for TCR Vbeta segments and 13 reverse primers for TCR Jbeta segments was used. The CDR3 region of rearranged TCR beta genes was amplified from genomic DNA with a multiplex PCR assay. Amplified TCR beta libraries were sequenced as 87-base-pair reads on the Illumina HiSeq System. The published analysis was carried out like this. Across the 670 or so repertoires, a later analysis counted tens of millions of unique TCR beta chains, 9 million to 14 million of which were shared by at least two donors. Raw reads were error-corrected and collapsed into unique sequences with a nearest-neighbor algorithm that merged closely related sequences to remove PCR and sequencing errors. CDR3 sequences were aligned to IMGT reference sequences to assign V, D and J gene segments. For a sequence to be retained, at least a six-nucleotide match to both a V gene segment and a J gene segment was required. A rearrangement counted as productive if the CDR3 had no stop codons and remained in frame with V and J, and every other rearrangement counted as non-productive. Following IMGT convention, CDR3 was defined as the stretch from the second conserved V-encoded cysteine to the conserved J-encoded phenylalanine. In an earlier analysis of more than 550 of the donors, sequences lacking an unambiguous match to a single V gene segment were excluded. In an earlier analysis of a few hundred of the donors, a V segment was called functional when productive rearrangements were above 56.7%, and segregating when the standard deviation between donors exceeded 5%. To diagnose cytomegalovirus status from the catalog of TCR beta chain sequences, a statistical classification framework was built. In a later analysis, V and J genes were assigned by comparing TCR nucleotide sequences against IMGT/GENE-DB human TR gene sequences. The TCRdist pipeline was used in a later analysis to assign CDR3 sequences and most-parsimonious VDJ recombination scenarios. In a later analysis, every TCR beta chain was defined by the combination of its CDR3 amino acid sequence and its V-gene family, and reads without a unique V-gene family were dropped. To address suspected cross-contamination and a sequencing artifact, a later analysis removed approximately 600 highly shared, low-generation-probability nucleotide sequences. For each public chain, a later analysis derived a clonal expansion index from normalized ranks of inferred template counts within each repertoire. A later analysis computed generation probabilities with a VDJ recombination model fitted to out-of-frame rearrangements, and checked the results against IGoR. In a later analysis, hypergeometric tests were used to score TCR-TCR, TCR-HLA and TCR-CMV co-occurrence, with a repertoire-size bias correction applied to TCR pairs. To estimate false discovery rates, a later analysis permuted the HLA or CMV assignments 20 times. In a later analysis, co-occurring TCRs were grouped using DBSCAN, and TCRdist sequence similarity was added for clustering within HLA-allele-positive subsets. Co-occurrence clustering excluded repertoires with fewer than 30,000 or more than 120,000 public chains, plus five with anomalous nucleotide sharing. Drawn from immuneACCESS, this table holds only the in-frame rearrangements with V and J called that TCRdb kept. Clones are partly lost; checked studies trace under half to an unresolved V gene and leave the rest unexplained. The DNA was the basis for D and trimming; V, J and clone size are from that table. This sample has fewer than 65,000 clones in its table, and roughly 85% of those were observed once. In total, the top ten clones hold roughly 1.5% of the sample.

Points on this clone: Its antigen is still unknown. The input lacks base qualities; no much larger clone sits a single base away.

The cohort comprised 550 to 700 healthy bone marrow donors. All cohort members were sampled while nominally healthy, although unrecorded immune exposures were likely present. The donor was CMV seronegative and belonged to the group of 320 or so seronegative cohort members. A peripheral blood sample was collected from each donor, and TCR beta sequencing was performed on peripheral blood mononuclear cells. Genomic DNA was extracted from the blood cell samples with the Qiagen DNeasy Blood Extraction Kit. The CDR3, cysteine through phenylalanine, is 15 amino acids long. The CDR3 DNA has 45 bases and is translated from base 1. CDR1 and CDR2 (MNHEY, SVGAGI) derive from the germline V gene. The junction shows trimming of 4 bases on V and 2 bases on J, plus 12 bases between the germline ends.

The chain is made from TRBV6-5 and TRBJ2-1, and possibly TRBD2, on 6 matching bases. The specimen was PBMCs. This TCR was sampled from a man under 40 in good health and CMV-seronegative. The sequenced DNA is TGTGCCAGCAGTTTCGGGACTGAAGCCTACAATGAGCAGTTCTTC. This gives the protein CASSFGTEAYNEQFF.